The T cell receptor (beta chain) described here comes from a study of vaccination and CD4 T cells after COVID-19 (dated by TCRdb to between 2021 and 2022). Regarding the study in general: The convalescent cohort included six males and four females, with two Hispanic individuals, seven Caucasians, two Asians and one multiracial person. Two doses of either the Pfizer-BioNTech BNT162b2 vaccine (n=8) or the Moderna mRNA-1273 vaccine (n=2) were administered to participants. Post-COVID blood samples were collected from convalescent patients a median of around 100 days after diagnosis, with a range of roughly 35 to 180 days. Post-vaccine blood samples were collected a median of about 72 days after the second vaccine dose, ranging from about 13 to 241 days. Culture stimuli were overlapping spike peptide pools from SARS-CoV-2 and from the common cold coronaviruses HCoV-NL63, HCoV-OC43 and HCoV-229E. In control cultures, a CEFX viral epitope pool was used as positive control, an HIV-1 Nef peptide pool was used as negative control, or no peptide was added. The spike-specific CD4+ TCR repertoire was compared before and after mRNA vaccination in over nine COVID-19 convalescent patients and a few infection-naive healthy vaccine recipients. An earlier paper using these donors assessed, at the TCR clonotype level, memory CD4+ T cell crossreactivity between SARS-CoV-2 and common cold coronavirus spike proteins. Results and caveats for the whole study, not just this receptor: An increase in the median number of SARS-CoV-2-reactive clonotypes from approximately 21 after infection to some 40 after vaccination was observed, but the change was not found to be significant. Among convalescent patients, a median about 90% of the SARS-CoV-2-reactive clones seen after vaccination appeared only after vaccination, which suggests priming specific to the vaccine. Of the vaccine-specific clones found in convalescent patients, nearly all (304 of 307) were mono-reactive for SARS-CoV-2 spike instead of being cross-reactive with common cold coronaviruses. The study included relatively few convalescent patients and did not analyze early timepoints after natural infection.

Concerning this clonotype itself: The antigen it recognizes is unknown. No quality values exist for individual bases; no much larger clone is one base distant.

Preparation of the library involved PCR. DNA from cultured CD4+ T cells was subjected to TCR sequencing with the Oncomine TCR Beta short-read assay at the Johns Hopkins FTIC core. Genomic DNA was extracted from the cultured CD4+ T cells with the QIAamp micro DNA kit. Oncomine TCR Beta libraries made from cultured CD4+ T cells were pooled using unique dual indexes and sequenced on an Illumina iSeq 100. Turning to the authors' computational methods: Non-productive sequences were removed, and CDR3s that did not start with C, did not end with F or W, or were shorter than 7 amino acids were discarded. The MANAFEST web application identified antigen-specific clonotypes by comparing peptide-stimulated wells against reference wells and other culture wells. To be called positive, a clone needed an FDR below 0.05, an odds ratio above 5, and a productive frequency above 0.1% in at least two of three replicate wells. A clonotype was classed as cross-reactive if the clonotype showed significant expansion both in SARS-CoV-2 spike wells and in at least one common cold coronavirus spike condition. Using R version 3.6.1, CDR3 homology was evaluated through Levenshtein distances (stringdist) along with unrooted phylogenetic trees (ape). The raw public reads went through TCRdb reprocessing: fastp at Q25, MiXCR clone calling, in-frame beta chains kept. When rows share a CDR3 protein, they turn into one entry using the most common DNA and genes. Clone size and V and J calls follow TCRdb, not the original study. The sample contains 5,500 to 6,500 distinct CDR3 sequences, approximately 50% of them found a single time. The top ten clonotypes cover about 57% of the sample.

What this sample's treatment or condition label stands for: approximately 11-day PBMC culture with coronavirus spike peptide pools or control peptides (ViraFEST assay). CD4+ T cells from unexposed donors were collected before the COVID-19 pandemic (2011-2018). The ViraFEST assay was used in the study, in which antigen-specific T cells were expanded with peptide pools and expanded clonotypes were subsequently identified by TCR sequencing. PBMCs were cultured at around 2.2 million per well in IMDM supplemented with roughly 5% human AB serum and around 10 IU/ml IL-2, with 9.5 to 10 ug/ml peptide pools added. On days 3 and 7, half of the culture medium was replaced with fresh IL-2-containing medium. After 10 to 11 days of culture, CD4+ T cells were isolated by negative selection with the EasySep CD4+ T cell isolation kit. As cell numbers permitted, CD4+ T cells from unexposed donors were tested for reactivity to SARS-CoV-2 S and N and to four common cold coronavirus spike pools. PBMCs were separated from whole blood using Ficoll-Paque Plus gradient centrifugation and then either used fresh or cryopreserved at -140C. Culture conditions were generally each tested in triplicate wells. Leukapheresis product for the unexposed donors was purchased commercially.

This clonotype was obtained from a human donor in good health. The sequencing input was CD4+ T cells from blood, cultured in vitro.

Here the CDR3 is given as CASSLGAGSIQYF. The nucleotide sequence is TGTGCCAGCAGCTTAGGAGCAGGGAGCATTCAGTACTTC. Recombination linked TRBV7-6 to TRBJ2-4; the D assignment is uncertain and may be TRBD1 or TRBD2, with 5 bases supporting each. From the cysteine up to the phenylalanine, the CDR3 has a length of 13 residues. The kept DNA is CDR3 alone, 39 bases in frame from the first base. Based on the germline V gene, the CDR1 and CDR2 sequences are SGHVS and FNYEAQ. V is cut by 1 base and J by 9 bases, and the space between the germline ends is 10 bases.